Below, 9 T cell receptor beta chains from the same sample are listed, as sequenced in a study of molecular identifiers for immune sequencing clone quantification. TCRdb called the PCR reads again in MiXCR, with one record for every CDR3 protein. The sample includes over 85,000 distinct CDR3 sequences, around a quarter seen only once; the top ten take less than 0.85%. The material sequenced was naive CD8+ T cells from blood, with Jurkat cell RNA spiked in. The subset was: FACS-sorted CD8+CD4-CCR7+CD45RA+ naive T cells. The receptor source for this set is a human donor in good health. Some libraries in this study had Jurkat cell RNA spiked in.

This clonotype was recorded a few times. This chain links TRBV20-1 with TRBJ2-4, with 9 bases fitting TRBD1. This CDR3 contains 19 residues. Germline CDR1 is DFQATT and CDR2 is SNEGSKA (reference sequence). The V gene end was trimmed by 2 bases and the J gene end by 0 bases; junction bases not matched to a gene: 14. The CDR3 nucleotides are TGCAGTGCTAGACTCCTGACGGGACAGGGAGTCTTAGCCAAAAACATTCAGTACTTC. It encodes CSARLLTGQGVLAKNIQYF.

This clonotype has ten or more counts. This chain links TRBV6-2 or TRBV6-3 with TRBJ2-3; the match to TRBD2 covers 10 bases. The V segment lost 5 bases and the J segment 1 base; nucleotides outside the gene matches: 6. The germline V gene has CDR1 MNHEY and CDR2 SVGEGT. This CDR3 is 16 amino acids long. CDR3 loop: CASSNLAGERTDTQYF. The CDR3 nucleotides are TGTGCCAGCAGTAACCTAGCGGGAGAACGCACAGATACGCAGTATTTT.

This rearrangement joins TRBV5-3 to TRBJ2-3, with D perhaps matching TRBD1 or TRBD2 (5 bases each). TRBV5-3 is filed as an ORF, its function uncertain. This CDR3 contains 15 residues. Trimming pared 8 bases from V and 0 bases from J, leaving 16 bases between. CDR3 protein: CASSRGVTSTDTQYF. DNA of the CDR3: TGTGCCAGCAGCAGAGGGGTGACTAGCACAGATACGCAGTATTTT.

This clonotype was seen ten or more times. J is TRBJ2-5 and V is TRBV28; possibly TRBD1 for D (6 bases). CDR3 size: 12 residues. V was pared by 10 bases and J by 1 base, with 10 bases between. Looked up from germline, CDR1 is MDHEN and CDR2 is SYDVKM. Here the CDR3 reads CATKDSQETQYF. DNA for the CDR3: TGTGCCACCAAGGACAGCCAAGAGACCCAGTACTTC.

Of note for this clonotype: A single base separates this from a much larger clone, so it may be a read error. The rearrangement joins TRBV28 to TRBJ1-1, with a weak D call TRBD1 (6 bases). Germline V gene sequence: CDR1 MDHEN, CDR2 SYDVKM. The ends were cut back, 5 bases at V and 1 base at J, with 11 bases in the middle. The CDR3 spans 14 residues. The CDR3 bases are TGTGCCAGCAGTGAGCCAGGGGAGAACACTGAAGCTTTCTTT. It is translated as CASSEPGENTEAFF.

The table lists this clonotype with many counts. The J gene is TRBJ2-7, the V gene TRBV4-3; D possibly corresponds to TRBD1 (6 bases). Trimming left V 3 bases short and J 6 bases short, with 18 bases between. Germline CDR1 is LGHNA and CDR2 is YSLEER. The CDR3 consists of 15 residues. For the CDR3, the DNA is TGCGCCAGCAGCCACCTGACAGGACCGGTTGGCGAGCAGTACTTC. Translating it yields CASSHLTGPVGEQYF.

The sample holds a few counts of this clonotype. The chain uses TRBV3-2 and TRBJ2-7. TRBV3-2 is designated a pseudogene. This CDR3 comprises 16 residues. The DNA of the CDR3 is TGTGCCAGCAGCCAAGTCAAATGTGGTCCAGCCTACGAGCAGTACTTC. Its translation is CASSQVKCGPAYEQYF.

Ten or more counts support this clonotype. This chain connects TRBV4-3 to TRBJ2-3, with 12 nucleotides matching TRBD2. This CDR3 region has 17 residues. V lost 3 bases to trimming and J lost 5 bases; unmatched junction nucleotides: 9. Per the germline V gene, CDR1 is LGHNA and CDR2 is YSLEER. CDR3 DNA: TGCGCCAGCAGCCAGATATTACTAGCGGGAGGTGAAGATACGCAGTATTTT. Translating it yields CASSQILLAGGEDTQYF.

This clonotype appeared once. The V and J genes are TRBV19 and TRBJ2-7; a weak D match, TRBD1 (6 bases). The germline V gene has CDR1 LNHDA and CDR2 SQIVND (reference sequence). V lost 5 bases, J lost 0 bases, and 14 bases lay in between. CDR3 length: 15 amino acids. Written as DNA, the CDR3 is TGTGCCAGTAGTGCCTACAGGGAAGGCTCCTACGAGCAGTACTTC. Protein: CASSAYREGSYEQYF.